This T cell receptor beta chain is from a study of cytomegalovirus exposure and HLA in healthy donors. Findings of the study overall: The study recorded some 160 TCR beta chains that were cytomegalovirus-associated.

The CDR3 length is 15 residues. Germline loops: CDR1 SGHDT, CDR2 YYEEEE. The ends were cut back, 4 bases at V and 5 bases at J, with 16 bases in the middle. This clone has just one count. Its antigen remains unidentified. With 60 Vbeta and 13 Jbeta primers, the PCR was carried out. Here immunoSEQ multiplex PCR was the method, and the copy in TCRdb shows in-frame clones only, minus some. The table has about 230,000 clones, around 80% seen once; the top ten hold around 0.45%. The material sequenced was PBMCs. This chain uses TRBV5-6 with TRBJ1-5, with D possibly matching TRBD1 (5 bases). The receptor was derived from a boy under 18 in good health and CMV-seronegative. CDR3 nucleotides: TGTGCCAGCAGCCAGAGGTACAGGTTTGATCAGCCCCAGCATTTT. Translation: CASSQRYRFDQPQHF.